This paragraph covers one T cell receptor beta chain sequence. Its antigen is not identified. The sample belongs to a study of cytomegalovirus exposure and HLA in healthy donors. The donors comprised healthy bone marrow donors. The CDR3 extends over 14 amino acids. CDR1 is LNHDA, CDR2 SQIVND, per germline (reference sequence). After removal of 4 bases from V and 6 bases from J, the junction contained 3 bases not matched to a gene. Primers included in the PCR were 60 Vbeta and 13 Jbeta primers. Data came from immunoSEQ multiplex PCR; TCRdb stores just in-frame clones and leaves some out. This repertoire shows about 200,000 clones, 70% to 80% found once; its top ten account for about 2.8%. Points from the study as a whole: Cytomegalovirus-associated TCR beta chains were listed, numbering over 150. The authors confirmed in vitro that a few CMV-associated chains were specific for CMV antigens.

Material for sequencing was PBMCs. The receptor was isolated from a woman aged 30 to 39 in good health and CMV-seronegative. The J gene is TRBJ2-2, the V gene TRBV19; 9 nucleotides align to TRBD1. The CDR3 nucleotides are TGTGCCAGTAGTACAGGGACAGGGTCCGGGGAGCTGTTTTTT. It codes for CASSTGTGSGELFF.